Included here is one TCR beta chain sequence, with context. Both 60 Vbeta primers and 13 Jbeta primers went into the PCR. Repertoires were generated with immunoSEQ multiplex PCR, while TCRdb's copy carries only in-frame clones and drops some. This sample has some 240,000 clones, with about nine tenths found just once. This record belongs to a study of cytomegalovirus exposure and HLA in healthy donors. The V and J ends lost 7 bases and 1 base, in that order; junction bases with no gene match: 6. The CDR3 is made up of 14 amino acids. The germline CDR1 and CDR2 sequences are SQVTM and ANQGSEA. The rearrangement joins TRBV29-1 to TRBJ2-4; TRBD2 agrees at 8 bases. Source material: PBMCs. This clonotype was obtained from a girl between 2 and 10 years old in good health and CMV-seronegative. The CDR3 loop is CSALAVTAKNIQYF. The CDR3 bases are TGCAGCGCACTAGCGGTTACCGCCAAAAACATTCAGTACTTC.